This T cell receptor beta chain stems from a study of blood T cell repertoires in COVID-19. Across the whole study: COVID-19 samples collected from the United States, Italy and Spain covered acute and convalescent phases. PBMCs, B-cell-depleted T cells, or T cells were the source of the cDNA or gDNA that made up the material.

Original data processing: Amplified reference gene primers provided the basis for estimating nucleated cell counts. Using immunoSEQ multiplex PCR, the repertoire was profiled, and TCRdb retains in-frame clones only, with some absent. V and J calls and clone size are those listed in that table; D and trimming were worked out from the DNA. The sample carries 150,000 to 200,000 clones, more than 70% recorded once. In germline, CDR1 is MNHEY, CDR2 SVGAGI. CDR3 size: 14 residues. V dropped 6 bases and J dropped 3 bases, with 14 bases sitting between them. This sequence was found in a man in his forties or fifties with active or convalescent COVID-19. The rearrangement links TRBV6-5 to TRBJ1-2, with D tentatively TRBD1 (6 bases). The sample consisted of peripheral blood. The CDR3 DNA follows: TGTGCCAGCAGAAGTGTAGGGGGGGACTATGGCTACACCTTC. Translation: CASRSVGGDYGYTF.